These T cell receptor beta chains were read from a single sample in a study of shared clonotypes between healthy human individuals. Data came from immunoSEQ multiplex PCR; TCRdb stores just in-frame clones and leaves some out. There are roughly 2.4 million clones in the sample; 90% to 97% occur only once, and around 0.13% lies in the top ten. Sequencing was carried out using naive CD4+ T cells sorted from blood. These receptors came from a man between 18 and 29 years old in good health. CDR3s include the opening cysteine and the closing phenylalanine or tryptophan. The D gene is left open where the match is weak. For some rows the clone size is stated as once, few or many, or as a class when expanded; others skip it.

CDR3 protein: CASSFRFVSASYEQYF
CDR3 DNA: TGTGCCAGCAGCTTCCGGTTTGTGAGCGCGTCCTACGAGCAGTACTTC
D gene: NA
V gene: TRBV7-2
J gene: TRBJ2-7
clone size: NA

CDR3 protein: CASSETKTGGTGELFF
CDR3 DNA: TGTGCCAGCAGTGAAACAAAGACAGGGGGAACCGGGGAGCTGTTTTTT
D gene: TRBD1
V gene: TRBV25-1
J gene: TRBJ2-2
clone size: NA

CDR3 protein: CASSRTSGVKETQYF
CDR3 DNA: TGTGCCAGCAGTCGGACTAGCGGGGTTAAAGAGACCCAGTACTTC
D gene: TRBD2
V gene: TRBV7-2
J gene: TRBJ2-5
clone size: NA

CDR3 protein: CAISESGGKAEKLFF
CDR3 DNA: TGTGCCATCAGTGAGTCAGGGGGGAAGGCTGAAAAACTGTTTTTT
D gene: NA
V gene: TRBV10-3
J gene: TRBJ1-4
clone size: NA

CDR3 protein: CASSPLGGQETQYF
CDR3 DNA: TGTGCCAGCAGCCCCCTTGGGGGCCAAGAGACCCAGTACTTC
D gene: NA
V gene: TRBV5-4
J gene: TRBJ2-5
clone size: NA

CDR3 protein: CASSLSPGGSYGYTF
CDR3 DNA: TGCGCCAGCAGCTTAAGTCCAGGCGGGAGCTATGGCTACACCTTC
D gene: NA
V gene: TRBV5-1
J gene: TRBJ1-2
clone size: NA

CDR3 protein: CASSLQGQSTEAFF
CDR3 DNA: TGTGCCAGCAGCTTACAGGGCCAGAGCACTGAAGCTTTCTTT
D gene: NA
V gene: TRBV7-2
J gene: TRBJ1-1
clone size: NA

CDR3 protein: CASSTRTGDQPQHF
CDR3 DNA: TGTGCCAGTAGCACCCGGACAGGGGATCAGCCCCAGCATTTT
D gene: TRBD1
V gene: TRBV19
J gene: TRBJ1-5
clone size: NA

CDR3 protein: CASSYSGTGEQYF
CDR3 DNA: TGTGCCAGCAGTTACTCGGGAACCGGCGAGCAGTACTTC
D gene: NA
V gene: TRBV6-5
J gene: TRBJ2-7
clone size: NA

CDR3 protein: CASSLGLAGAVEQYF
CDR3 DNA: TGTGCCAGCAGCTTGGGACTAGCGGGGGCGGTCGAGCAGTACTTC
D gene: TRBD2
V gene: TRBV11-2
J gene: TRBJ2-7
clone size: NA

CDR3 protein: CASSISGTGLADTQYF
CDR3 DNA: TGTGCCAGCAGCATATCCGGGACTGGGTTGGCGGATACGCAGTATTTT
D gene: NA
V gene: TRBV7-9
J gene: TRBJ2-3
clone size: NA

CDR3 protein: CASSVGIDTQYF
CDR3 DNA: TGTGCCAGTAGTGTAGGTATAGATACGCAGTATTTT
D gene: NA
V gene: TRBV19
J gene: TRBJ2-3
clone size: NA

CDR3 protein: CAWSSGGGSTDTQYF
CDR3 DNA: TGTGCCTGGAGTTCGGGCGGGGGGAGCACAGATACGCAGTATTTT
D gene: TRBD2
V gene: TRBV30
J gene: TRBJ2-3
clone size: once

CDR3 protein: CASSDSGRENNEQFF
CDR3 DNA: TGTGCCAGCAGCGATAGCGGGAGGGAGAACAATGAGCAGTTCTTC
D gene: NA
V gene: TRBV21-1
J gene: TRBJ2-1
clone size: once

CDR3 protein: CASSFLPTGGSYNEQFF
CDR3 DNA: TGTGCCAGCAGCTTTCTCCCCACAGGGGGATCCTACAATGAGCAGTTCTTC
D gene: TRBD1
V gene: TRBV11-2
J gene: TRBJ2-1
clone size: NA

CDR3 protein: CASSPGRAGHSPLHF
CDR3 DNA: TGTGCCAGCTCACCAGGCAGGGCGGGACATTCACCCCTCCACTTT
D gene: NA
V gene: TRBV18
J gene: TRBJ1-6
clone size: NA

CDR3 protein: CASSFPNYEQYF
CDR3 DNA: TGTGCCAGCAGTTTCCCAAACTACGAGCAGTACTTC
D gene: NA
V gene: TRBV28
J gene: TRBJ2-7
clone size: few